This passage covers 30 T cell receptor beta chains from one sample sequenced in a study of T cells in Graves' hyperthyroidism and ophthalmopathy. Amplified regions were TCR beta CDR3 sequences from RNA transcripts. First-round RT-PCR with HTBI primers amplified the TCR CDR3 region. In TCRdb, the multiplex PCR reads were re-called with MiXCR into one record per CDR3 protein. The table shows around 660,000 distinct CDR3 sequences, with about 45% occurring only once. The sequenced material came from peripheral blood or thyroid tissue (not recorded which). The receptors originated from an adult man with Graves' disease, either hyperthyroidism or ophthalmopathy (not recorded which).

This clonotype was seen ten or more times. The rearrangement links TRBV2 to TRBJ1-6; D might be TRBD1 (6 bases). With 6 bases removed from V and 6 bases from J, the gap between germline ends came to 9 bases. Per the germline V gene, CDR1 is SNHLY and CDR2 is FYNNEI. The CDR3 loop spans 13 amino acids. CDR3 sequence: CASRTGVNSPLHF. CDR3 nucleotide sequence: TGTGCCAGCAGGACAGGCGTTAATTCACCCCTCCACTTT. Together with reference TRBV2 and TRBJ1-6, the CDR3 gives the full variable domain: EPEVTQTPSHQVTQMGQEVILRCVPISNHLYFYWYRQILGQKVEFLVSFYNNEISEKSEIFDDQFSVERPDGSNFTLKIRSTKLEDSAMYFCASRTGVNSPLHFGNGTRLTVT.

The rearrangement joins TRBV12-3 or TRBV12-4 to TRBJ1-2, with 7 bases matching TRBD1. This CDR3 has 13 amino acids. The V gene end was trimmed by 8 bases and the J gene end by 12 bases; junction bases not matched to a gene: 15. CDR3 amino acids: CASQGLHRGGNTF. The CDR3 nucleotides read TGTGCCAGCCAGGGGCTACACAGGGGAGGAAACACCTTC.

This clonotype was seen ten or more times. For the CDR3, the DNA is TGTGCCAGCAGCGCGAACGACAGGCTTAATCAGCCCCAGCATTTT. Protein sequence: CASSANDRLNQPQHF. The V and J genes are TRBV7-9 and TRBJ1-5, with D perhaps TRBD1 (6 bases). The CDR3 is 15 amino acids. Germline V gene lookup returns CDR1 SEHNR and CDR2 FQNEAQ (reference sequence). The ends were cut back, 5 bases at V and 4 bases at J, with 15 bases in the middle.

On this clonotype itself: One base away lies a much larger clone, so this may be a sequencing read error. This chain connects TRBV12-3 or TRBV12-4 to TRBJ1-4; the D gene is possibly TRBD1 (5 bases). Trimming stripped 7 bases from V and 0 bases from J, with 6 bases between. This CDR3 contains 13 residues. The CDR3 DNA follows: TGTGCCAGCATGGACACAACTAATGAAAAACTGTTTTTT. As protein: CASMDTTNEKLFF.

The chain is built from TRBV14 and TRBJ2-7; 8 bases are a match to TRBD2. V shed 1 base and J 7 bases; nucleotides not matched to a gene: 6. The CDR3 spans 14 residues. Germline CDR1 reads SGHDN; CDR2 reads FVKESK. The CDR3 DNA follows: TGTGCCAGCAGCCAAGTGAATCTAGCGGGTGAGCAGTACTTC. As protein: CASSQVNLAGEQYF.

The CDR3 loop reads CASSLYPGRDSGANVLTF. CDR3 DNA: TGTGCCAGCAGCCTTTATCCGGGACGGGACTCTGGGGCCAACGTCCTGACTTTC. V and J are TRBV7-2 and TRBJ2-6; D is possibly TRBD1 or TRBD2 (5 bases each). Germline assignment: CDR1 SGHTA and CDR2 FQGNSA. V shed 5 bases and J shed 0 bases, with 17 bases lying between them. The CDR3 is made up of 18 amino acids. Supplemented by reference TRBV7-2 and TRBJ2-6, the full variable domain reads GAGVSQSPSNKVTEKGKDVELRCDPISGHTALYWYRQSLGQGLEFLIYFQGNSAPDKSGLPSDRFSAERTGGSVSTLTIQRTQQEDSAVYLCASSLYPGRDSGANVLTFGAGSRLTVL.

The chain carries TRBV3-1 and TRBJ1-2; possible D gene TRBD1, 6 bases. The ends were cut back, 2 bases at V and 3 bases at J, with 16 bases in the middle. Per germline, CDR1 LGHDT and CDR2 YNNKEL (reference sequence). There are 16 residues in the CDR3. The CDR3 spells CASSQRGAGFDYGYTF. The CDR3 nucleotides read TGTGCCAGCAGCCAAAGGGGGGCGGGCTTCGACTATGGCTACACCTTC.

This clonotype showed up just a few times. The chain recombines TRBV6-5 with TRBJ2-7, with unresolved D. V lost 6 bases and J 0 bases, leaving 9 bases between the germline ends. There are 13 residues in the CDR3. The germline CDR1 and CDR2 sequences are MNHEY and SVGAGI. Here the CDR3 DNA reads TGTGCCAGCAGGGCGCGGAGCTCCTACGAGCAGTACTTC. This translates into CASRARSSYEQYF.

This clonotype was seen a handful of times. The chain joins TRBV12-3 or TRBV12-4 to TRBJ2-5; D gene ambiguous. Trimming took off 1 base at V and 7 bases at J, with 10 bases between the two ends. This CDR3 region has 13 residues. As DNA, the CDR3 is TGTGCCAGCAGTTTAGGAGTCATCGGGACCCAGTACTTC. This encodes CASSLGVIGTQYF.

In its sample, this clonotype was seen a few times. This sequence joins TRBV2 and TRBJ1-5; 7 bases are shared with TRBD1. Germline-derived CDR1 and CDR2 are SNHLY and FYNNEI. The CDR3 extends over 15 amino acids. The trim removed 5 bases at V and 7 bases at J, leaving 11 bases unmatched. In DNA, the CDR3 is TGTGCCAGCAGTCCCAGACAGGGCACCTCCCAGCCCCAGCATTTT. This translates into CASSPRQGTSQPQHF.

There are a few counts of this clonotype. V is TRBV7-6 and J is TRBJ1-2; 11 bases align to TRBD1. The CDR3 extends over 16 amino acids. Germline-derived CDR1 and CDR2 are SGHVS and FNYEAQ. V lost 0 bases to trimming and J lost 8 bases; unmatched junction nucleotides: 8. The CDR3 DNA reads TGTGCCAGCAGCTTAGCCTCGGGACAGGGGGTATACGGCTACACCTTC. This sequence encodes CASSLASGQGVYGYTF. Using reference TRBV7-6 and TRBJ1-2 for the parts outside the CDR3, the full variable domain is GAGVSQSPRYKVTKRGQDVALRCDPISGHVSLYWYRQALGQGPEFLTYFNYEAQQDKSGLPNDRFSAERPEGSISTLTIQRTEQRDSAMYRCASSLASGQGVYGYTFGSGTRLTVV.

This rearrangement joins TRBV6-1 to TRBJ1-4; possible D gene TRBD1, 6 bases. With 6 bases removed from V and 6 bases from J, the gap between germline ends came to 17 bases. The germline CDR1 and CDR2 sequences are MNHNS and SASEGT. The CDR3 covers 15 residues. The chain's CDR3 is CASRPGAGVDEKLFF. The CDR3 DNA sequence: TGTGCCAGCAGGCCAGGGGCAGGGGTAGATGAAAAACTGTTTTTT.

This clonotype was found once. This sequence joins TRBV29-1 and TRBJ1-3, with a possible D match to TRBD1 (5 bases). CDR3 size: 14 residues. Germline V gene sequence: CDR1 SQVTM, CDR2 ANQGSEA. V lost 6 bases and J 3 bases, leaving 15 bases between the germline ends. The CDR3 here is CSVVVAGFGNTIYF. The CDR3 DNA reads TGCAGCGTCGTCGTGGCAGGGTTTGGAAACACCATATATTTT.

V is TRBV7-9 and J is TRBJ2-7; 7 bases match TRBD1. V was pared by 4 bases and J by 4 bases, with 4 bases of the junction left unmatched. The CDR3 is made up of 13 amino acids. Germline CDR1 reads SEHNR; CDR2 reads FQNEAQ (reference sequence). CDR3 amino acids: CASSSNRGYEQYF. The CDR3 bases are TGTGCCAGCAGCTCAAACAGGGGATACGAGCAGTACTTC.

CDR3 residues: CASGDRDNTEAFF. The CDR3 coding sequence is TGTGCCAGCGGGGACAGGGACAACACTGAAGCTTTCTTT. V usage is TRBV7-9 and J usage is TRBJ1-1, with 9 bases fitting TRBD1. From germline, CDR1 is SEHNR and CDR2 FQNEAQ (reference sequence). This CDR3 has 13 amino acids. V was pared by 8 bases and J by 2 bases, with 3 bases of the junction left unmatched.

The CDR3 nucleotides are TGTGCTAGTGGTATGCCGTCTGCCGTTCAGGGGTACACCTTC. Its protein product is CASGMPSAVQGYTF. The chain joins TRBV12-5 to TRBJ1-2, with D maybe TRBD1 (6 bases). The CDR3 contains 14 residues. V shed 5 bases and J shed 11 bases, with 21 bases lying between them. In germline, CDR1 is LGHNT, CDR2 FRNRAP. The complete variable domain, with remaining parts taken from reference TRBV12-5 and TRBJ1-2, reads DARVTQTPRHKVTEMGQEVTMRCQPILGHNTVFWYRQTMMQGLELLAYFRNRAPLDDSGMPKDRFSAEMPDATLATLKIQPSEPRDSAVYFCASGMPSAVQGYTFGSGTRLTVV.

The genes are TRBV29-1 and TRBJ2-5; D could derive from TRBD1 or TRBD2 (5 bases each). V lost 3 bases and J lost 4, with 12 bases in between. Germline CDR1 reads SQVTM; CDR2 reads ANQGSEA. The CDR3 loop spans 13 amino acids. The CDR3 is CSVDGFGGETQYF. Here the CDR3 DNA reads TGCAGCGTTGACGGGTTTGGGGGAGAGACCCAGTACTTC. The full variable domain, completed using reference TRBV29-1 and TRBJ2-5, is SAVISQKPSRDICQRGTSLTIQCQVDSQVTMMFWYRQQPGQSLTLIATANQGSEATYESGFVIDKFPISRPNLTFSTLTVSNMSPEDSSIYLCSVDGFGGETQYFGPGTRLLVL.

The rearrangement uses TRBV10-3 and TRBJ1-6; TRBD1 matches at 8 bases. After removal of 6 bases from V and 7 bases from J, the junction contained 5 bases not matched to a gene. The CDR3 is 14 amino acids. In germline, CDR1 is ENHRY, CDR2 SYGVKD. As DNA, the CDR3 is TGTGCCATCAGAGCCGGACAGGGAAATTCACCCCTCCACTTT. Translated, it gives CAIRAGQGNSPLHF.

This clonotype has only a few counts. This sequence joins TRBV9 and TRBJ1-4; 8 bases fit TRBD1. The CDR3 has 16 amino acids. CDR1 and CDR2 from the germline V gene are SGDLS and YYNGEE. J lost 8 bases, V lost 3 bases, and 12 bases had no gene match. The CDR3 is CASSGMDRDSSEKLFF. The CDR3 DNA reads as TGTGCCAGCAGCGGAATGGACAGGGATTCTAGCGAAAAACTGTTTTTT.

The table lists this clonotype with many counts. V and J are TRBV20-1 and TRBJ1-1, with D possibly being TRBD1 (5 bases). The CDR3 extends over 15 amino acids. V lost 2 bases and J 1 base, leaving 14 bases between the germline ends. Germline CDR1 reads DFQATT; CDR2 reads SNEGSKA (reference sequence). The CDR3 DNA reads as TGCAGTGCTAGACTGTTGGGGCAAACGAACACTGAAGCTTTCTTT. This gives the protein CSARLLGQTNTEAFF.

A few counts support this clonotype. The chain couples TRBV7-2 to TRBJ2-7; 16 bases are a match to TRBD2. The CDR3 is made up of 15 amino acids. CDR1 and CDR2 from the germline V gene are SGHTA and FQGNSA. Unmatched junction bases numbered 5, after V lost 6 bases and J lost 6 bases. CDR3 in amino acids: CASSPGTSGRGEQYF. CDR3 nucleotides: TGTGCCAGCAGTCCTGGGACTAGCGGGAGGGGCGAGCAGTACTTC.

Here the CDR3 reads CASSIRDMNTEAFF. The CDR3 region has the DNA TGCGCCAGCAGCATCAGGGATATGAACACTGAAGCTTTCTTT. The chain recombines TRBV5-1 with TRBJ1-1, with D possibly TRBD1 on 5 matching bases. The CDR3 is 14 amino acids. Germline V gene sequence: CDR1 SGHRS, CDR2 YFSETQ. Trimming shortened V by 4 bases and J by 0 bases, and 10 bases separated the two germline ends.

This chain's CDR3 is CASSRGGEYGYTF. The CDR3 nucleotides are TGTGCCAGCAGCCGAGGGGGCGAGTATGGCTACACCTTC. The chain carries TRBV7-3 and TRBJ1-2, with TRBD1 identical over 7 bases. V was clipped by 5 bases and J by 5 bases; unmatched bases: 5. From germline, CDR1 is SGHTA and CDR2 FQGTGA. The CDR3 runs to 13 residues.

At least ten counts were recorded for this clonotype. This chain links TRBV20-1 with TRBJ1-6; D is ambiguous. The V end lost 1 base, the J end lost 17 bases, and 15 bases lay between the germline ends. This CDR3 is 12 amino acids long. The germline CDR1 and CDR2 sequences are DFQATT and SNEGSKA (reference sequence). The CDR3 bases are TGCAGTGCTAGAGGAGGAGTCGTCCCCTTCCACTTT. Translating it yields CSARGGVVPFHF.

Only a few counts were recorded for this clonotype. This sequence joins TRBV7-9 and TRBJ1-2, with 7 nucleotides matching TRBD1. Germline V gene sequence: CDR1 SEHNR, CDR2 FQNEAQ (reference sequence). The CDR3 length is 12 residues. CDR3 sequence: CARMGQNYGYTF. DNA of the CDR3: TGTGCTAGGATGGGACAGAACTATGGCTACACCTTC.

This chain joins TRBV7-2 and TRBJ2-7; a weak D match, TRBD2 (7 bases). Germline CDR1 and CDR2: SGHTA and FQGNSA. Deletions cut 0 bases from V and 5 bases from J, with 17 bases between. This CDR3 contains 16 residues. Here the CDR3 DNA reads TGTGCCAGCAGCTTAGCGGCTAGCGCGGGGGCGAACGAGCAGTACTTC. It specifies CASSLAASAGANEQYF.

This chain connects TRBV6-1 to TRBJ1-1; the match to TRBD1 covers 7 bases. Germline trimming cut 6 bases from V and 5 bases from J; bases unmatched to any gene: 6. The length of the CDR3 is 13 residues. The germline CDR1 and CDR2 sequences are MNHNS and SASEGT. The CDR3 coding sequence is TGTGCCAGCAGGAGAGGGGGCGTAACTGAAGCTTTCTTT. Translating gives CASRRGGVTEAFF.

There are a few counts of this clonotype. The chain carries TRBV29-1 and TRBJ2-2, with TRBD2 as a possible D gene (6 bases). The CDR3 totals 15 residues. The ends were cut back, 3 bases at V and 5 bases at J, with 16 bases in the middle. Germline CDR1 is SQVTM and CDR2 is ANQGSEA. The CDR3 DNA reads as TGCAGCGTTGAGAGTCAGTTGGGGGGTACCGGGGAGCTGTTTTTT. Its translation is CSVESQLGGTGELFF.

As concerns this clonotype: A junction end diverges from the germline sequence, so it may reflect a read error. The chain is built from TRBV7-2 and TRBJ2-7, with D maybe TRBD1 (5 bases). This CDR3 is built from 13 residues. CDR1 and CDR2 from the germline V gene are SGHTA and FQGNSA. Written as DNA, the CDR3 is TGTGCCAGCAGTGTCCGACAGACCTACAAGCAGTACTTC. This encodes CASSVRQTYKQYF.

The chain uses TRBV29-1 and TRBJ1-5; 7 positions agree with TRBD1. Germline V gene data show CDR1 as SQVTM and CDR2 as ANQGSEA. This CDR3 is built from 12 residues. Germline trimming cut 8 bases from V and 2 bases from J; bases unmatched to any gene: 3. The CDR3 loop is CSNDRGNQPQHF. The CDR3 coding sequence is TGCAGCAACGACAGGGGCAATCAGCCCCAGCATTTT.